This TCR beta chain was documented in a study of blood T cell repertoires in COVID-19. Study in general: Donors in the United States, Italy and Spain gave samples during acute or convalescent COVID-19. Sources were T cells, B-cell-depleted T cells, or PBMCs; the material itself was cDNA or gDNA.

Germline assignment: CDR1 SGHRS and CDR2 YFSETQ. J gave up 10 bases and V 4 bases, and 9 bases lay outside the gene matches. The CDR3 consists of 15 residues. Original methodology: Scientists estimated how many nucleated cells there were by amplifying reference gene primers. Sequenced by immunoSEQ multiplex PCR; TCRdb stores in-frame clones only, minus some. Clone size and the V and J calls come from that table; the DNA yielded D and trimming. The sample lists roughly 150,000 clones, 82% occurring once. This clone appeared a single time. Sequencing was carried out using peripheral blood. The V call is TRBV5-1, the J call TRBJ1-6, with TRBD1 matching 9 bases. This TCR was sampled from a human donor with acute or convalescent COVID-19. The donor label of this sample is uncertain. In nucleotides, the CDR3 is TGCGCCAGCAGCCTCACGGGACAGGGAGACTCACCCCTCCACTTT. Translation: CASSLTGQGDSPLHF.